This T cell receptor beta chain was found in a study of PD-L1 blockade in urothelial cancer. Time point meaning: pretreatment peripheral blood. Patients each gave 1 to 8 samples, pretreatment and on-treatment. Repertoires were generated with immunoSEQ multiplex PCR, while TCRdb's copy carries only in-frame clones and drops some. Of tens of thousands of clones listed, under 90% were seen once; the top ten hold over 13%. The receptor was isolated from a man in his sixties with urothelial cancer. The source was PBMCs, collected around atezolizumab (anti-PD-L1) treatment.

The CDR3 bases are TGCGCCAGCAGCCGACAGATTGCAACTAATGAAAAACTGTTTTTT. Translated, it gives CASSRQIATNEKLFF. The V call is TRBV4-1, the J call TRBJ1-4; TRBD1 is a possible D gene (5 bases). In germline, CDR1 is MGHRA, CDR2 YSYEKL. The germline V and J ends were trimmed by 4 bases and 0 bases, with 9 bases remaining between them. The CDR3 has 15 residues.